The subject of this entry is one T cell receptor (beta chain). Its specificity is not known. The CDR3 spans 15 residues. Germline V gene data show CDR1 as SGHVS and CDR2 as FQNEAQ. J was trimmed by 3 bases and V by 3 bases; bases with no gene match: 7. Duration under 3 months, a NOSPECS grade of at least 4, and a Clinical Activity Score of at least 3 characterized the ophthalmopathy patients. Diagnostic assessment was based on clinical symptoms, serum thyroxine and TRAb, thyroid ultrasound and orbital computed tomography. The authors took PBMCs from 10 ml fresh peripheral blood. The data belong to a study of T cells in Graves' hyperthyroidism and ophthalmopathy. Notes on the study in general: Blood also carried most thyroid clonotypes expanded above 0.001.

Template material for amplifying TCR beta CDR3 regions consisted of RNA transcripts. With the HTBI primer set, the TCR CDR3 went through a first round of RT-PCR. TCRdb itself ran the multiplex PCR reads through MiXCR, one entry per CDR3 protein. The sample records about 600,000 distinct CDR3 sequences, 14% being singletons. The chain joins TRBV7-8 to TRBJ1-1; TRBD1 matches at 7 bases. The source is a woman between 18 and 29 years old with Graves' ophthalmopathy. What was sequenced was blood. Here the CDR3 DNA reads TGTGCCAGCAGCTTCCTTGACAGGGCTGACACTGAAGCTTTCTTT. As protein: CASSFLDRADTEAFF.